This T cell receptor beta chain came from a study of technical replicates of blood from several donors. Using immunoSEQ multiplex PCR, the repertoire was profiled, and TCRdb retains in-frame clones only, with some absent. The sample contains roughly 51,000 clones, roughly 95% of which appear only once. Trimming at V came to 5 bases and at J to 3 bases, leaving 4 bases not matched to a gene. The germline V gene encodes CDR1 SGHVS and CDR2 FNYEAQ. The CDR3 contains 13 residues. This clone has only one observation. The TCR comes from a human donor in good health. Some clones in this sample may be carry-over from other donors' samples. Sequenced input: PBMCs. The rearrangement links TRBV7-6 to TRBJ2-7; 7 nucleotides align to TRBD1. The DNA for the CDR3 is TGTGCCAGCAGCGTAAGACAGGGCTACGAGCAGTACTTC. It yields the protein CASSVRQGYEQYF.